This TCR beta chain was identified in a study of blood T cell repertoires in COVID-19. V trimming: 9 bases; J trimming: 3 bases; junction bases outside the gene matches: 9. This CDR3 has 14 residues. Germline V lookup: CDR1 LNHDA, CDR2 SQIVND (reference sequence). TCRdb's table, derived via immunoSEQ multiplex PCR, lists solely in-frame clones and lacks some. The sample contains fewer than 500,000 clones, 86% of which appear only once. The rearrangement links TRBV19 to TRBJ2-3; the match to TRBD2 covers 7 bases. Sequencing was carried out using peripheral blood. The clonotype was recovered from a woman in her thirties with active or convalescent COVID-19. CDR3 residues: CASSPGGRTDTQYF. The CDR3 nucleotides read TGTGCCAGCTCCCCTGGCGGGAGAACAGATACGCAGTATTTT.